These T cell receptor beta chains were read from a single sample in a study of CD8 T cells in ankylosing spondylitis. TCRdb reprocessed the 5' RACE reads via MiXCR and lists one record per CDR3 protein. The data show approximately 540,000 distinct CDR3 sequences, with approximately 11% seen just once and under 7.5% held by the top ten. Sample: blood, either unsorted or a sorted T cell fraction (not recorded which). The receptors were sampled from a male donor with ankylosing spondylitis. Each CDR3 is given with its conserved first and last residue. D genes are given only for firm matches. Size tells how often a clone was seen (once, few, many) or the class of an expanded clone, and some rows leave it out.

TRBV20-1	TRBD2	TRBJ2-6	few	CSASRLAAGANVLTF	TGCAGTGCATCCAGACTAGCGGCTGGGGCCAACGTCCTGACTTTC
TRBV9	TRBD1	TRBJ1-2	few	CASTLTGADYTF	TGTGCCAGCACCCTGACAGGGGCTGACTACACCTTC
TRBV20-1	TRBD1	TRBJ2-7	-	CSARAFGGQGAYEQYF	TGCAGTGCTAGGGCCTTTGGGGGACAGGGGGCCTACGAGCAGTACTTC
TRBV12-3/TRBV12-4	TRBD1	TRBJ2-4	-	CASSFRYGQDNIQYF	TGTGCCAGCAGTTTTCGATATGGACAGGATAACATTCAGTACTTC
TRBV5-1	TRBD2	TRBJ2-7	-	CASTPLAGGTYEQYF	TGCGCCAGCACCCCGTTAGCGGGAGGAACCTACGAGCAGTACTTC
TRBV27	TRBD2	TRBJ2-1	many	CASSPFLAGGSYNEQFF	TGTGCCAGCAGTCCCTTTTTAGCGGGAGGCTCCTACAATGAGCAGTTCTTC
TRBV5-1	-	TRBJ2-5	few	CASMAGTLAGTQYF	TGCGCCAGCATGGCGGGGACCTTAGCTGGGACCCAGTACTTC
TRBV5-6	-	TRBJ1-1	-	CASSFTLGSGNTEAFF	TGTGCCAGCAGCTTTACCCTCGGATCGGGGAACACTGAAGCTTTCTTT
TRBV11-3	-	TRBJ2-2	-	CASSFGRQNYGELFF	TGTGCCAGCAGCTTCGGGAGACAGAATTACGGGGAGCTGTTTTTT
TRBV12-3/TRBV12-4	-	TRBJ2-6	many	CASSLTPSGANVLTF	TGTGCCAGCAGTTTAACCCCTTCTGGGGCCAACGTCCTGACTTTC
TRBV7-2	-	TRBJ1-2	-	CASSLGREDGYTF	TGTGCCAGCAGCTTAGGAAGGGAGGATGGCTACACCTTC
TRBV6-5	-	TRBJ1-1	many	CASSYQEGWGEKAFF	TGTGCCAGCAGTTACCAGGAGGGTTGGGGTGAAAAAGCTTTCTTT
TRBV7-8	TRBD2	TRBJ2-5	-	CASSSREGNQMTQYF	TGTGCCAGCAGCTCGAGGGAGGGGAATCAGATGACCCAGTACTTC
TRBV7-9	-	TRBJ2-7	few	CASSPSGQFYEQYF	TGTGCCAGCAGCCCAAGCGGGCAGTTCTACGAGCAGTACTTC
TRBV7-9	-	TRBJ2-1	few	CASSSRTWNNEQFF	TGTGCCAGCAGCTCCCGAACTTGGAACAATGAGCAGTTCTTC
TRBV5-1	-	TRBJ2-5	few	CASSFAGTQETQYF	TGCGCCAGCAGCTTCGCCGGGACCCAAGAGACCCAGTACTTC
TRBV7-9	TRBD1	TRBJ1-4	-	CASSLLPGQQELFF	TGTGCCAGCAGCTTACTCCCGGGACAGCAAGAACTGTTTTTT
TRBV20-1	TRBD2	TRBJ2-1	few	CSAVLAGRLYEQFF	TGCAGTGCGGTCCTAGCGGGACGGCTTTATGAGCAGTTCTTC
TRBV24-1	TRBD2	TRBJ2-3	-	CATSGMSAATDGTSGRGSTDTQYF	TGTGCCACCAGCGGCATGTCAGCAGCCACAGACGGGACTAGCGGGAGGGGGAGCACAGATACGCAGTATTTT
TRBV20-1	-	TRBJ1-2	few	CSASVDSVYGYTF	TGCAGTGCTAGTGTCGACAGCGTCTATGGCTACACCTTC
TRBV5-1	-	TRBJ2-2	-	CASSLELSLNTGELFF	TGCGCCAGCAGCTTGGAACTCTCGTTGAACACCGGGGAGCTGTTTTTT
TRBV12-3/TRBV12-4	TRBD1	TRBJ1-2	many	CASSFGTGGYGYTF	TGTGCCAGCAGTTTTGGGACAGGGGGCTATGGCTACACCTTC
TRBV7-2	TRBD1	TRBJ1-1	many	CASSKDRAGSEAFF	TGTGCCAGCAGCAAGGACAGGGCTGGGTCTGAAGCTTTCTTT
TRBV18	-	TRBJ2-5	few	CASSLRDSPWTQYF	TGTGCCAGCTCACTCCGGGACTCACCCTGGACCCAGTACTTC
TRBV5-1	TRBD1	TRBJ1-4	few	CASSRTGGPNEKLFF	TGCGCCAGCAGCCGGACAGGGGGGCCTAATGAAAAACTGTTTTTT
TRBV7-9	-	TRBJ2-2	-	CASSLELLTGELFF	TGTGCCAGCAGCTTAGAGCTCCTTACCGGGGAGCTGTTTTTT
TRBV12-3/TRBV12-4	TRBD1	TRBJ1-2	-	CASTRQGSVNGYTF	TGTGCCAGCACCCGACAGGGGAGCGTAAATGGCTACACCTTC
TRBV20-1	TRBD1	TRBJ1-5	once	CSASSQTGGNQPQHF	TGCAGTGCTAGTTCCCAGACAGGGGGCAATCAGCCCCAGCATTTT
TRBV5-6	-	TRBJ1-5	-	CASSRGGRDQPQHF	TGTGCCAGCAGCCGGGGGGGCAGGGATCAGCCCCAGCATTTT
TRBV6-5	TRBD2	TRBJ2-5	-	CASSYSTPSGRGETQYF	TGTGCCAGCAGTTACTCGACCCCTAGCGGGAGAGGAGAGACCCAGTACTTC
TRBV12-3/TRBV12-4	TRBD1	TRBJ2-1	few	CASSLRGLQFF	TGTGCCAGCAGTCTCAGGGGGCTTCAGTTCTTC
TRBV5-1	TRBD2	TRBJ2-2	many	CASSYGLAANTGELFF	TGCGCCAGCAGCTACGGACTAGCGGCGAACACCGGGGAGCTGTTTTTT
TRBV27	-	TRBJ2-7	few	CASSRSGISYEQYF	TGTGCCAGCAGTCGGTCAGGAATATCCTACGAGCAGTACTTC
TRBV11-2	-	TRBJ2-6	-	CASSLGGSLSSGANVLTF	TGTGCCAGCAGCTTAGGCGGCAGTCTTAGCTCTGGGGCCAACGTCCTGACTTTC
TRBV29-1	-	TRBJ1-2	-	CSVGRRQSYGYTF	TGCAGCGTTGGAAGGCGACAGAGCTATGGCTACACCTTC
TRBV5-8	TRBD2	TRBJ2-3	few	CASSLVSGSADTQYF	TGTGCCAGCAGCTTGGTTAGCGGGAGTGCAGATACGCAGTATTTT
TRBV7-2	TRBD2	TRBJ2-3	many	CASSQGLAGGGTDTQYF	TGTGCCAGCAGCCAGGGACTAGCGGGAGGGGGCACAGATACGCAGTATTTT
TRBV7-9	-	TRBJ1-2	-	CASSLGPQGNYGYTF	TGTGCCAGCAGCTTAGGACCTCAGGGAAACTATGGCTACACCTTC
TRBV20-1	-	TRBJ1-1	-	CSAGGLGAMNTEAFF	TGCAGTGCTGGTGGATTGGGGGCCATGAACACTGAAGCTTTCTTT
TRBV20-1	TRBD1	TRBJ1-6	few	CSARAAGGDSPLHF	TGCAGTGCTAGAGCCGCAGGGGGGGACTCACCCCTCCACTTT
TRBV18	TRBD1	TRBJ1-1	few	CASSPGQGSGEAFF	TGTGCCAGCTCACCCGGACAGGGGAGCGGTGAAGCTTTCTTT
TRBV6-1	TRBD1	TRBJ1-1	many	CASSPIVPGQGRTEAFF	TGTGCCAGCAGTCCGATTGTGCCGGGACAGGGGCGGACTGAAGCTTTCTTT
TRBV24-1	TRBD2	TRBJ2-1	many	CATSKAGGLDNEQFF	TGTGCCACCAGTAAAGCGGGAGGGCTCGACAATGAGCAGTTCTTC
TRBV14	-	TRBJ2-7	-	CASSQVGATSYEQYF	TGTGCCAGCAGCCAAGTGGGGGCCACTTCCTACGAGCAGTACTTC
TRBV20-1	-	TRBJ2-2	-	CSARVRERGGELFF	TGCAGTGCTAGAGTACGGGAACGAGGCGGGGAGCTGTTTTTT
TRBV29-1	-	TRBJ2-3	few	CSVGNRAGDTQYF	TGCAGCGTTGGAAACAGGGCGGGAGATACGCAGTATTTT
TRBV9	-	TRBJ1-5	many	CASSVMPNQPQHF	TGTGCCAGCAGCGTAATGCCGAATCAGCCCCAGCATTTT
TRBV24-1	-	TRBJ2-3	-	CATSDFVQGSTDTQYF	TGTGCCACCAGTGATTTCGTGCAGGGGAGTACAGATACGCAGTATTTT
TRBV24-1	-	TRBJ2-5	-	CATSDSDRYTQYF	TGTGCCACCAGTGATTCAGACAGGTATACCCAGTACTTC
TRBV7-2	-	TRBJ2-1	few	CASSLVAVSYNEQFF	TGTGCCAGCAGCTTAGTGGCGGTCTCCTACAATGAGCAGTTCTTC
TRBV20-1	-	TRBJ1-5	many	CSASIRVRSNQPQHF	TGCAGTGCTAGTATTAGGGTTCGGAGCAATCAGCCCCAGCATTTT
TRBV29-1	-	TRBJ1-2	few	CSVSIGPNYGYTF	TGCAGCGTCTCAATCGGGCCTAACTATGGCTACACCTTC
TRBV4-2	-	TRBJ1-4	many	CASSQVLGDANEKLFF	TGTGCCAGCAGCCAAGTCCTAGGAGACGCTAATGAAAAACTGTTTTTT
TRBV5-1	-	TRBJ2-5	-	CASSLGAGVETQYF	TGCGCCAGCAGCTTGGGGGCAGGGGTCGAGACCCAGTACTTC
TRBV5-5	-	TRBJ2-7	-	CASSFPWGQPSYEQYF	TGTGCCAGCAGCTTCCCGTGGGGTCAGCCCTCCTACGAGCAGTACTTC
TRBV21-1	-	TRBJ2-2	-	CASSTVGGRWRLGAMNTGELFF	TGTGCCAGCAGCACCGTTGGGGGGCGGTGGAGGTTGGGCGCGATGAACACCGGGGAGCTGTTTTTT
TRBV11-3	-	TRBJ1-2	-	CASSLVGGADHGYTF	TGTGCCAGCAGCTTAGTTGGCGGCGCAGACCATGGCTACACCTTC
TRBV11-3	-	TRBJ2-7	few	CASSSQSREGDEQYF	TGTGCCAGCAGCTCCCAGTCCCGGGAAGGTGACGAGCAGTACTTC
TRBV6-2/TRBV6-3	-	TRBJ1-5	-	CASSYPQESSNQPQHF	TGTGCCAGCAGTTACCCCCAGGAAAGTAGCAATCAGCCCCAGCATTTT
TRBV20-1	TRBD2	TRBJ2-1	-	CSARIKLAGTYNEQFF	TGCAGTGCGAGAATAAAACTAGCGGGGACCTACAATGAGCAGTTCTTC